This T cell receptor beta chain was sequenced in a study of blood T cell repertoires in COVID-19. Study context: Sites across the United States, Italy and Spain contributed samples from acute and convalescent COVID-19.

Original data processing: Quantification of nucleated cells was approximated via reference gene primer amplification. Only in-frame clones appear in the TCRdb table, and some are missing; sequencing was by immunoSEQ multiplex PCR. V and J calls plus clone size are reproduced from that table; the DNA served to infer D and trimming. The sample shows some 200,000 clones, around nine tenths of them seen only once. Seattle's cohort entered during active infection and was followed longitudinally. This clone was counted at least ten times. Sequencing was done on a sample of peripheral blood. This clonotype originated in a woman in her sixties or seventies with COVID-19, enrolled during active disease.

CDR3: CAHDKGGHEQYF. The CDR3 nucleotides read TGTGCTCACGACAAAGGGGGCCACGAGCAGTACTTC. The rearrangement joins TRBV30 to TRBJ2-7, with TRBD1 matching 7 bases. The CDR3 loop spans 12 amino acids. CDR1 is GTSNPN and CDR2 is SVGIG in the germline V gene (reference sequence).